This section outlines one T cell receptor beta chain sequence together with its context. This specimen belongs to a study of T cell responses to AZD1222 COVID-19 vaccine. Deletions cut 0 bases from V and 5 bases from J, with 7 bases between. Germline V gives CDR1 SGHTA, CDR2 FQGTGA. The CDR3 totals 13 residues. Produced via immunoSEQ multiplex PCR; TCRdb's table is partial and in-frame only. Of 89,000 or so clones in the sample, 85% to 95% were seen once. The V gene is TRBV7-3, the J gene TRBJ2-5, with D unclear. The starting material was peripheral blood, obtained 28 days after the second AZD1222 dose. This clonotype was obtained from an adult who received the AZD1222 COVID-19 vaccine. The CDR3, as DNA: TGTGCCAGCAGCTTAACGTCTGCGGAGACCCAGTACTTC. Protein sequence: CASSLTSAETQYF.